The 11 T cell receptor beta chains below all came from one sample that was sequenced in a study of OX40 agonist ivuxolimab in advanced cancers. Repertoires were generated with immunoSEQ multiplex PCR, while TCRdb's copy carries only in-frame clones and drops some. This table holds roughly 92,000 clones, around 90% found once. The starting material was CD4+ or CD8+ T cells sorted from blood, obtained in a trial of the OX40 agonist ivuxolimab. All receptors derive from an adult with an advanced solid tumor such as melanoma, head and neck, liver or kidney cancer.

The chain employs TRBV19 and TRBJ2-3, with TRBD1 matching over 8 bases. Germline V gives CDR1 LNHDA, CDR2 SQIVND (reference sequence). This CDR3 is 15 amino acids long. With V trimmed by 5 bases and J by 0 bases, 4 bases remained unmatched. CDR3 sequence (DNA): TGTGCCAGTAGTTCCCGGACAGGGAGCACAGATACGCAGTATTTT. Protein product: CASSSRTGSTDTQYF.

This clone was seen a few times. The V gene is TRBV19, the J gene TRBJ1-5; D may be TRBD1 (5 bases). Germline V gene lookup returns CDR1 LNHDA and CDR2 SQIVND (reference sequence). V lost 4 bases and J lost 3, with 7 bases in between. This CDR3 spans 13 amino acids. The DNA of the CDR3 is TGTGCCAGTAGTAGGGACGTCAATCAGCCCCAGCATTTT. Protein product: CASSRDVNQPQHF. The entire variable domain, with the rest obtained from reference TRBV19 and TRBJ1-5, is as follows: DGGITQSPKYLFRKEGQNVTLSCEQNLNHDAMYWYRQDPGQGLRLIYYSQIVNDFQKGDIAEGYSVSREKKESFPLTVTSAQKNPTAFYLCASSRDVNQPQHFGDGTRLSIL.

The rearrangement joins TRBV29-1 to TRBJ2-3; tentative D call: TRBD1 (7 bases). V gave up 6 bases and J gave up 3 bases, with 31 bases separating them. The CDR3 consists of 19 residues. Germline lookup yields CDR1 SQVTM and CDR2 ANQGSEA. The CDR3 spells CSVAGTALKGGLGTDTQYF. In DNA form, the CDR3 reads TGCAGCGTCGCGGGGACAGCCCTAAAGGGGGGCCTGGGAACAGATACGCAGTATTTT.

The DNA of the CDR3 is TGCAGCGTCTTGACTAGCGGGAACTACGAGCAGTACTTC. Encoded protein: CSVLTSGNYEQYF. This chain connects TRBV29-1 to TRBJ2-7, with 11 bases lining up with TRBD2. V shed 6 bases and J 3 bases; nucleotides not matched to a gene: 4. The CDR3 is 13 amino acids. Germline loops: CDR1 SQVTM, CDR2 ANQGSEA.

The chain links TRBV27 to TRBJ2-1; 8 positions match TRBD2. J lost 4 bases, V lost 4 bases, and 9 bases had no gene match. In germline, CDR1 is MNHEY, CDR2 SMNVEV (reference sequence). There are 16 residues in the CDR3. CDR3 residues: CASSSYPAGGYNEQFF. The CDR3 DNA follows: TGTGCCAGCAGTTCCTACCCGGCGGGGGGTTACAATGAGCAGTTCTTC.

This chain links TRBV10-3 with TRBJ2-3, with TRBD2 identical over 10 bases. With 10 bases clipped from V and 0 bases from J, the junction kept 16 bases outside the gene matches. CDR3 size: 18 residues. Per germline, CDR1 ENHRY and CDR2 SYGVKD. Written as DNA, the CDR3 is TGTGCCACCTGCCGTGGAGCGGGAGGGGAGGGGAGCACAGATACGCAGTATTTT. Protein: CATCRGAGGEGSTDTQYF.

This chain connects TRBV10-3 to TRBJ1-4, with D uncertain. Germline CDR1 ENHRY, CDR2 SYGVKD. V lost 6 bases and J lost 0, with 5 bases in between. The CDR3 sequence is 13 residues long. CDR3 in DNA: TGTGCCATCAGCAGAGCAACTAATGAAAAACTGTTTTTT. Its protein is CAISRATNEKLFF.

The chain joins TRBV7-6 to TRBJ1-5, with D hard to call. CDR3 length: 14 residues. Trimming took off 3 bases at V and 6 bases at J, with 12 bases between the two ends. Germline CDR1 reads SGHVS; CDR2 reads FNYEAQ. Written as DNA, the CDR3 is TGTGCCAGCAGCTTTTACGGAGATTTTCAGCCCCAGCATTTT. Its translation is CASSFYGDFQPQHF.

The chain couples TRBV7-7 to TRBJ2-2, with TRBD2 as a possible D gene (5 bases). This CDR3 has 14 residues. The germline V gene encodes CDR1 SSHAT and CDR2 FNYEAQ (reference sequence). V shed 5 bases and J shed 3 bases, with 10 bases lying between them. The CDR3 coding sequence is TGTGCCAGCAGCAAGGACTTTTACACCGGGGAGCTGTTTTTT. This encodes CASSKDFYTGELFF.

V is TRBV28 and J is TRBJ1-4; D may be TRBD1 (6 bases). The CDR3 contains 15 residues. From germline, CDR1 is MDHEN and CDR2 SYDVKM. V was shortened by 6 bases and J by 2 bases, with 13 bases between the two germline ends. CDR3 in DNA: TGTGCCAGCAGCCAAAATCAGGGGACTAATGAAAAACTGTTTTTT. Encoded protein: CASSQNQGTNEKLFF.

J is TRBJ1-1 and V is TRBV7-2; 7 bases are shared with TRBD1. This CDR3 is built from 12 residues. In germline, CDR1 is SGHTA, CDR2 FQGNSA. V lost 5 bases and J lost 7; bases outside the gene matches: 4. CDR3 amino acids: CASSRDSLEAFF. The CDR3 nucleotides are TGTGCCAGCAGCCGGGACAGCCTTGAAGCTTTCTTT.